A single TCR beta chain is shown here with its context. With V trimmed by 1 base and J by 3 bases, 11 bases remained unmatched. Germline loops: CDR1 KGHSH, CDR2 LQKENI. This CDR3 region has 18 residues. This sample is part of a study of technical replicates of blood from a handful of donors. Method: immunoSEQ multiplex PCR; TCRdb's copy keeps in-frame clones and lacks some. This sample has about 61,000 clones, with about 96% found just once. The chain combines TRBV18 with TRBJ2-3; 9 bases line up with TRBD2. This receptor was taken from a human donor in good health. Sequencing was carried out using T cells isolated from PBMCs. CDR3: CASSPRGSRLADTDTQYF. CDR3 sequence (DNA): TGTGCCAGCTCACCACGAGGTTCAAGACTAGCGGATACAGATACGCAGTATTTT.